Detailed here is one T cell receptor beta chain. The CDR3 is 14 amino acids. The V gene end was trimmed by 4 bases and the J gene end by 10 bases; junction bases not matched to a gene: 8. Per the germline V gene, CDR1 is SGHTA and CDR2 is FQGNSA. These data come from a study of CD8+ T cells in alopecia areata. In each case, RNA was isolated and then reverse transcribed into cDNA as the sequencing template. Produced via immunoSEQ multiplex PCR; TCRdb's table is partial and in-frame only. The top ten hold over 0.75% of the sample, which has roughly 140,000 clones, 40% to 65% seen once. The chain is built from TRBV7-2 and TRBJ1-5, with 9 bases identical to TRBD1. This specimen was CD4+ T cells sorted from blood, taken at week 0. The source of this sequence is a human donor with alopecia areata. In DNA form, the CDR3 reads TGTGCCAGCAGCTATCCGGGACAGGGTTTTCCCCAGCATTTT. It specifies CASSYPGQGFPQHF.